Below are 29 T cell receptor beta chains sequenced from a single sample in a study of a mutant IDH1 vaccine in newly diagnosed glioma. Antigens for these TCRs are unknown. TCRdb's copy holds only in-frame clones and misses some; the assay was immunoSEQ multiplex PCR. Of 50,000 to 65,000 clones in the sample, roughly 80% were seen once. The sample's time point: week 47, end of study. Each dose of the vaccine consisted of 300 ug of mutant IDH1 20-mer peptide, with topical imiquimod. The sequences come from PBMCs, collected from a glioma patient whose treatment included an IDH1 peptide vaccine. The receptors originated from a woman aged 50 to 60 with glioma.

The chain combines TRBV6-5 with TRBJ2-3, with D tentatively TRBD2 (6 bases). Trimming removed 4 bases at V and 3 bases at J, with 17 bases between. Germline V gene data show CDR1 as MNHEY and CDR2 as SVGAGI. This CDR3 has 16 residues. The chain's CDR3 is CASSSPGGAGTDTQYF. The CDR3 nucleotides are TGTGCCAGCAGTTCCCCAGGCGGGGCGGGGACAGATACGCAGTATTTT.

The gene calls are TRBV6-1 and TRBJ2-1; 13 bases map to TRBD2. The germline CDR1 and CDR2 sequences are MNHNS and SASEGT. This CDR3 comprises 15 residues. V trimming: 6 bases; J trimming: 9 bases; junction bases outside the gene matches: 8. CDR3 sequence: CASRTSGGFMGEQFF. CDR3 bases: TGTGCCAGCAGGACTAGCGGGGGGTTTATGGGTGAGCAGTTCTTC.

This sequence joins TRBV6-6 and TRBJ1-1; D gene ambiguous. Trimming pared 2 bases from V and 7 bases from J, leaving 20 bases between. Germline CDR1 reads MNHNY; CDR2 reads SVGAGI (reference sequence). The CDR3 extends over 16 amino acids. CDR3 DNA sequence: TGTGCCAGCAGTTACCTTTTGCCGGTCGGGCAGAATGAAGCTTTCTTT. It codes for CASSYLLPVGQNEAFF.

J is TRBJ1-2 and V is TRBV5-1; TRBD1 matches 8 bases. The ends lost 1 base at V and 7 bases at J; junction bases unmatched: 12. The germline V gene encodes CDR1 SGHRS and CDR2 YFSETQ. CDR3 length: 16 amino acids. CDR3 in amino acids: CASSLFSGTGLGGYTF. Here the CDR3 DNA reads TGCGCCAGCAGCTTGTTTTCCGGGACAGGCCTAGGTGGCTACACCTTC.

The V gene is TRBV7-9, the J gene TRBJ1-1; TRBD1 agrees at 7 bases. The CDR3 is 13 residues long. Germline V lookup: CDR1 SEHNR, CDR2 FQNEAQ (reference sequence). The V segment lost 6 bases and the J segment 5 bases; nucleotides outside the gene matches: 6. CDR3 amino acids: CASSLQQGTEAFF. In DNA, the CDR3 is TGTGCCAGCAGTCTACAACAGGGGACTGAAGCTTTCTTT.

CDR3 protein: CASSQVDDQPQHF. In DNA, the CDR3 is TGCGCCAGCAGCCAAGTAGACGATCAGCCCCAGCATTTT. This chain connects TRBV4-1 to TRBJ1-5; D not certain. CDR3 length: 13 residues. Between the trimmed V and J ends, which lost 1 base and 5 bases, there was a span of 6 bases. Germline loops: CDR1 MGHRA, CDR2 YSYEKL.

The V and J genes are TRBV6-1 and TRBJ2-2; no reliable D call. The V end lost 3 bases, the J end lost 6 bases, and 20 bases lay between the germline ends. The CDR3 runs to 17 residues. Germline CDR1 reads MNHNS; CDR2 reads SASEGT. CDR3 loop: CASSDLLGSTAPGELFF. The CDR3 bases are TGTGCCAGCAGTGACCTCCTGGGTAGTACCGCGCCCGGGGAGCTGTTTTTT.

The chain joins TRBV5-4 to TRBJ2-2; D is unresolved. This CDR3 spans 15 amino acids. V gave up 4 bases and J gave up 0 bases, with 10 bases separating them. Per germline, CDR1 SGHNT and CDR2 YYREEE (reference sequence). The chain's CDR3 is CASSPPIANTGELFF. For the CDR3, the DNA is TGTGCCAGCAGCCCCCCAATTGCGAACACCGGGGAGCTGTTTTTT.

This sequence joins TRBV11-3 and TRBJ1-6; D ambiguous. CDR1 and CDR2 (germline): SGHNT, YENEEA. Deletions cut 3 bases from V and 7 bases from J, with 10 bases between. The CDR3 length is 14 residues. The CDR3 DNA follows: TGTGCCAGCAGCTTCGGCGGGAAGAATTCACCCCTCCACTTT. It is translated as CASSFGGKNSPLHF.

CDR3 nucleotides: TGTGCCAGCCGCAGGCCAAGCACAGATACGCAGTATTTT. Protein sequence: CASRRPSTDTQYF. The chain is built from TRBV6-5 and TRBJ2-3, with D unresolved. The CDR3 covers 13 residues. Germline V CDR1 and CDR2: MNHEY, SVGAGI. With 8 bases removed from V and 0 bases from J, the gap between germline ends came to 9 bases.

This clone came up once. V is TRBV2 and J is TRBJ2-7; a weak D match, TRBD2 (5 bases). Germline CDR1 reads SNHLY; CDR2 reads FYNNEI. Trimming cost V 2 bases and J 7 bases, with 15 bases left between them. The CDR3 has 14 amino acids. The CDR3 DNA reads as TGTGCCAGCAGTGAAAATTTAGGGAGTGTTGAGCAGTACTTC. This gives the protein CASSENLGSVEQYF.

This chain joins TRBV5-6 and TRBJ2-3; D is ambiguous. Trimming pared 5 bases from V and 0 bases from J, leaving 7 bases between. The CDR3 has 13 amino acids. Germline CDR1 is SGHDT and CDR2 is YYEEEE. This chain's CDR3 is CASRSQSTDTQYF. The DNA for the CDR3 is TGTGCCAGCAGATCACAGAGCACAGATACGCAGTATTTT.

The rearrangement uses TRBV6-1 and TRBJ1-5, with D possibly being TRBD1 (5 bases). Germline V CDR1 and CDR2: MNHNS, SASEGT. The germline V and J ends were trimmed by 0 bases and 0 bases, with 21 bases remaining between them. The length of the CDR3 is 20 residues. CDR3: CASSEAGPSSGRYSNQPQHF. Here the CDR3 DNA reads TGTGCCAGCAGTGAAGCTGGGCCATCTTCAGGGAGGTATAGCAATCAGCCCCAGCATTTT.

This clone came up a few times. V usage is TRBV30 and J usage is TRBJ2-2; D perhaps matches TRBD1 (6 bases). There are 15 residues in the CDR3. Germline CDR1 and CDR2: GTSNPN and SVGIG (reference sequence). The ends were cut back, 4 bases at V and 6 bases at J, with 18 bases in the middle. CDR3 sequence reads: CAWNTMGADSGELFF. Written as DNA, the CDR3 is TGTGCCTGGAACACCATGGGGGCGGATTCCGGGGAGCTGTTTTTT.

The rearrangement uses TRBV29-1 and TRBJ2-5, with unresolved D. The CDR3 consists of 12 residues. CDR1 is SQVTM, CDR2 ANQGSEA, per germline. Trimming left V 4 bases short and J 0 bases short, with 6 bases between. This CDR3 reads CSVVWYQETQYF. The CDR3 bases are TGCAGCGTTGTCTGGTACCAAGAGACCCAGTACTTC.

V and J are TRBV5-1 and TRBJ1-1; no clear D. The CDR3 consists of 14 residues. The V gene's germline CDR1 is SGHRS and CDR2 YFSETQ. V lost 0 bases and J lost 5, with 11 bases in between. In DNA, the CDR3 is TGCGCCAGCAGCTTGGACCAGGAGAGGACTGAAGCTTTCTTT. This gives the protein CASSLDQERTEAFF.

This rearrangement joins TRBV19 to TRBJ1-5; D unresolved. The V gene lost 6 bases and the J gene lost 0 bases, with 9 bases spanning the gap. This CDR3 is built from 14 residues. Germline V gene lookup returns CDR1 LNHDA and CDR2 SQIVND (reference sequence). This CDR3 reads CASSGGHSNQPQHF. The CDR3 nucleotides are TGTGCCAGTAGCGGCGGGCATAGCAATCAGCCCCAGCATTTT.

The CDR3 region is CASSLAGQYTGELFF. The CDR3 nucleotides are TGTGCCAGCAGCTTAGCGGGACAATACACCGGGGAGCTGTTTTTT. The genes are TRBV7-9 and TRBJ2-2, with D perhaps TRBD1 (6 bases). Germline CDR1 SEHNR, CDR2 FQNEAQ (reference sequence). CDR3 size: 15 residues. V was shortened by 0 bases and J by 3 bases, with 8 bases between the two germline ends. The variable domain in full, completed from reference TRBV7-9 and TRBJ2-2, reads DTGVSQNPRHKITKRGQNVTFRCDPISEHNRLYWYRQTLGQGPEFLTYFQNEAQLEKSRLLSDRFSAERPKGSFSTLEIQRTEQGDSAMYLCASSLAGQYTGELFFGEGSRLTVL.

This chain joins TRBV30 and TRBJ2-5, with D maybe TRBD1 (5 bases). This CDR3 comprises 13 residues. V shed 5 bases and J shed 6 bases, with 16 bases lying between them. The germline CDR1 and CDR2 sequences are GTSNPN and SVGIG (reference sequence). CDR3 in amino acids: CAWGGAVGKTQYF. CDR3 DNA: TGTGCCTGGGGTGGGGCGGTGGGGAAGACCCAGTACTTC.

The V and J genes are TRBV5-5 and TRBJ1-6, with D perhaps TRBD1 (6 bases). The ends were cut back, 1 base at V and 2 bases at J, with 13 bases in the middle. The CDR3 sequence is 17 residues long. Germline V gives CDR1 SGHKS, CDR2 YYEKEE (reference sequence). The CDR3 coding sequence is TGTGCCAGCAGCTTGAGTATAGGACAGACCTATAATTCACCCCTCCACTTT. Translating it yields CASSLSIGQTYNSPLHF.

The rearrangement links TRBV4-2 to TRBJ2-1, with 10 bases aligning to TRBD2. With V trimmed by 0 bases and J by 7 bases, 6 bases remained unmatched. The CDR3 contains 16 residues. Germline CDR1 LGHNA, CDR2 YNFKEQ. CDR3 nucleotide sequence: TGTGCCAGCAGCCAAGATACAACTAGCGGGGAAAATGAGCAGTTCTTC. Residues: CASSQDTTSGENEQFF.

The chain's CDR3 is CASSHTRNMNTEAFF. The CDR3 region has the DNA TGTGCCAGCAGTCATACCAGGAATATGAACACTGAAGCTTTCTTT. The chain uses TRBV6-5 and TRBJ1-1; no clear D. V was pared by 5 bases and J by 0 bases, with 13 bases between. The CDR3 loop spans 15 amino acids. Germline V gene sequence: CDR1 MNHEY, CDR2 SVGAGI.

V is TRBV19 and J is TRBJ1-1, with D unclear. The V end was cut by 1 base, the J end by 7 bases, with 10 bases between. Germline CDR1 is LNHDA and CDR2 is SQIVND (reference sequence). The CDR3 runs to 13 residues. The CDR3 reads CASSIGQLGEAFF. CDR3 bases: TGTGCCAGTAGTATAGGGCAGCTGGGTGAAGCTTTCTTT.

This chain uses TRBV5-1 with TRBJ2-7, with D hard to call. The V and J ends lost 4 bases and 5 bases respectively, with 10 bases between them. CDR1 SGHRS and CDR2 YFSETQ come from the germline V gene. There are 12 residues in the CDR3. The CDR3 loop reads CASSPQKDEQYF. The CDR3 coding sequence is TGCGCCAGCAGCCCCCAAAAGGACGAGCAGTACTTC.

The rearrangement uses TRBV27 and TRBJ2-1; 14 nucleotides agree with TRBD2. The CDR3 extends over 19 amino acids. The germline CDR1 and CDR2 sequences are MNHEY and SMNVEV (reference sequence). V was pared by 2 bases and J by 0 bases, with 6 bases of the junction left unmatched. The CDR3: CASSLGGTSGGRSYNEQFF. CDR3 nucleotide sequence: TGTGCCAGCAGTTTAGGTGGGACTAGCGGGGGACGCTCCTACAATGAGCAGTTCTTC.

The CDR3 loop is CASNGQEYQPQHF. The CDR3, as DNA: TGTGCCAGCAACGGACAGGAGTATCAGCCCCAGCATTTT. The chain couples TRBV2 to TRBJ1-5; 7 nucleotides match TRBD1. The CDR3 consists of 13 residues. The J segment lost 5 bases and the V segment lost 7 bases, leaving 5 bases of the junction unmatched. Germline lookup yields CDR1 SNHLY and CDR2 FYNNEI.

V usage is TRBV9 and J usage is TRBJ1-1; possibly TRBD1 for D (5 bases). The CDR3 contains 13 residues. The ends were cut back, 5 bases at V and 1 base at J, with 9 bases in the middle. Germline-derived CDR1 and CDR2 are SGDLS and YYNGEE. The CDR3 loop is CASSLTENTEAFF. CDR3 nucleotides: TGTGCCAGCAGTCTGACAGAGAACACTGAAGCTTTCTTT.

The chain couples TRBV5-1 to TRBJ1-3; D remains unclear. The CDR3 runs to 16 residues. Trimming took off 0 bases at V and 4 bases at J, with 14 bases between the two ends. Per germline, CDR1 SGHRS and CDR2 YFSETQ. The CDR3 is CASSLGGNGVGNTIYF. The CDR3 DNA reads TGCGCCAGCAGCTTGGGAGGGAACGGCGTAGGAAACACCATATATTTT. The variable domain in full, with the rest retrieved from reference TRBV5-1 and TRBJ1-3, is KAGVTQTPRYLIKTRGQQVTLSCSPISGHRSVSWYQQTPGQGLQFLFEYFSETQRNKGNFPGRFSGRQFSNSRSEMNVSTLELGDSALYLCASSLGGNGVGNTIYFGEGSWLTVV.

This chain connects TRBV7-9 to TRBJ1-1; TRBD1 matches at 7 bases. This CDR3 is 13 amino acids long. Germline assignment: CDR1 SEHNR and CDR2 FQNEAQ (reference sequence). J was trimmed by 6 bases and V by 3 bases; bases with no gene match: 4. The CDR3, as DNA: TGTGCCAGCAGCTTCCGTCAGGGGGCTGAAGCTTTCTTT. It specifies CASSFRQGAEAFF.